This T cell receptor beta chain is drawn from a study of shared clonotypes between healthy human individuals. This CDR3 is 12 amino acids long. Trimming pared 4 bases from V and 9 bases from J, leaving 13 bases between. Germline CDR1 is SEHNR and CDR2 is FQNEAQ (reference sequence). Study-wide results and limits: Between four donors, naive CD4 clonotypes were shared at a level of about 5%. In contrast to clonotypes shared by all four donors, non-shared clonotypes had lower generation probabilities.

Deep level was the assay's run setting. Sorted subsets were amplified in replicate PCRs using approximately 200 ng DNA, roughly 30,000 T cell genomes. Method: immunoSEQ multiplex PCR; TCRdb's copy keeps in-frame clones and lacks some. Of some 380,000 clones in the sample, around 96% were seen once. Comments on this clone: No antigen is known for it.

This sequence joins TRBV7-9 and TRBJ2-7; weak D call: TRBD1 (5 bases). This receptor was obtained from a man aged 25 to 40 in good health. Sequenced material: memory CD8+ T cells sorted from blood. Subset here: CD45RO+ cells pooled with CCR7-negative TemRA cells. CDR3 sequence (DNA): TGTGCCAGCAGCTCCCAGGGCCTCGGGCAGTACTTC. Protein sequence: CASSSQGLGQYF.